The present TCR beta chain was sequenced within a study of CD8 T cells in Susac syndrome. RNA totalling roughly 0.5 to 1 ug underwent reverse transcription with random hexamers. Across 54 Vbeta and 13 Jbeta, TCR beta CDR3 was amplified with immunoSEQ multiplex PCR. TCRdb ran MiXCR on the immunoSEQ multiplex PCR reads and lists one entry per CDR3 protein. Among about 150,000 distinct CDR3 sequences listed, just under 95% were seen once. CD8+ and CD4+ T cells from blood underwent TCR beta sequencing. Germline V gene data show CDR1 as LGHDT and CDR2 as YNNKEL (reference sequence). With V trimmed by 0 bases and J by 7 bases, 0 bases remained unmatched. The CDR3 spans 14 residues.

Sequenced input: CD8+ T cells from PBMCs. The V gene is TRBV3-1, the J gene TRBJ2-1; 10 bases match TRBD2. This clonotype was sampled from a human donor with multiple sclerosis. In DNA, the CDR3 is TGTGCCAGCAGCCAAGAACTAGCGGGGAATGAGCAGTTCTTC. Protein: CASSQELAGNEQFF.